This T cell receptor (beta chain) is from a study of cytotoxic CD8 clonotypes in ibrutinib-treated CLL (dated by TCRdb to about 2021). For context, the study as a whole: The cohort had about ten relapsed/refractory and 15 treatment-naive patients; some 17 were IGHV unmutated. Longitudinal samples were obtainable from 26 of the 86 participants in the trial. Cryopreserved peripheral blood mononuclear cells were collected before treatment, at response, and at either disease progression or sustained remission. Partial responses were observed in some 24 patients and complete responses in 2; after a median follow-up of roughly 72 months, remission was maintained in 15 or so patients and progression was observed in approximately 12. Response samples were taken after a median of 12 months on treatment, ranging from 6 to 36 months. On average, each sample yielded around 250,000 productive templates and 85,000 to 95,000 productive rearrangements. Every remission and progressive disease sample was obtained while ibrutinib was still being received by the patients. What the study reported, not specific to this receptor: Baseline clonality was found to be higher than that of age-matched healthy donors and was strongly correlated with circulating CD8+ T-cell counts. At ibrutinib response clonality went up, during sustained remission it held steady, and at progression it dropped back toward baseline. Sustained-remission and progressing patients did not have matched sampling times, and lymph node repertoires were not examined. Public clonotypes were rare and either shrank or stayed stable during treatment, and the rise in clonality at ibrutinib response reflected expansion of private clonotypes.

Of note for this clone: The antigen this receptor binds is unknown. No qualities accompany the bases; no much larger clone lies one base away.

This specimen's time point label, per the study, means: progressive disease on ibrutinib. For TCR beta library preparation, about 2 micrograms of genomic DNA was extracted from cryopreserved PBMCs. Longitudinal blood samples from CLL patients on ibrutinib monotherapy underwent high-throughput TCR beta sequencing. The patients took part in an open-label, single-center phase 2 trial of ibrutinib monotherapy. CDR1 and CDR2 are read off the germline V gene (reference sequence) as SGHNT and YYREEE. Its CDR3 holds 14 amino acids, cysteine through phenylalanine. Of all the DNA, just the CDR3 is kept, 42 bases in frame from base 1. Relative to germline, V is 5 bases shorter and J is 0 bases shorter, with 12 bases between their ends. The goal of deep resolution MiSeq sequencing was a depth between 1 in 1 million and 1 in 200,000 T cells, and coverage averaged 10x per clonotype. The immunoSEQ hsTCRB Kit was used to generate TCR beta libraries. In the paper's pipeline: The data were analyzed with ImmunoSEQ Analyzer and ImmunoSEQ Data Assistant, and V, D and J gene assignments followed IMGT definitions. Clonality, which ranges from 0 to 1, was calculated by subtracting the normalized Shannon entropy of productive rearrangement frequencies from one. Only overrepresented clonotypes making up at least 0.05% of the repertoire of each patient were included in the public clonotype analysis. About a dozen repertoires from age-matched healthy donors, obtained from immuneACCESS, served as clonality controls. The immuneACCESS repertoire file appears here via TCRdb, limited to in-frame rearrangements. These files lack a portion of the clones; in checked studies, under half of the deficit traces to unresolved V genes, and the cause of the others is not known. The V and J calls and the clone size are those of that table, but D and trimming were determined from the DNA. The sample profile shows 12,000 or so clones; 81% of them were found once. Of the sample, 20% to 25% falls within the top ten clones.

The rearranged chain carries TRBV5-4 and TRBJ2-7, and possibly TRBD1, on 6 matching bases. The TCR sequence derives from a human donor with chronic lymphocytic leukemia. Sequencing was performed on PBMCs, taken at disease progression, from a patient treated with ibrutinib. The DNA sequence follows: TGTGCCAGCAGTTCACAGGGAAGCTCCTACGAGCAGTACTTC. This codes for CASSSQGSSYEQYF.